This T cell receptor (beta chain) was recorded in a study of T cell changes during pregnancy in multiple sclerosis. The germline CDR1 and CDR2 sequences are MGHRA and YSYEKL. The CDR3 consists of 17 residues. V was clipped by 0 bases and J by 0 bases; unmatched bases: 8. Data came from immunoSEQ multiplex PCR; TCRdb stores just in-frame clones and leaves some out. Here the sample spans some 40,000 clones, around 90% being singletons. This specimen was CD4+ T cells from peripheral blood mononuclear cells, taken in the first trimester of pregnancy. This receptor was obtained from a female donor with multiple sclerosis, enrolled in a pregnancy study. This chain uses TRBV4-1 with TRBJ2-7; TRBD2 aligns across 7 bases. DNA for the CDR3: TGCGCCAGCAGCCAAGATACGGCTAGCGGATTCTCCTACGAGCAGTACTTC. Translated, it gives CASSQDTASGFSYEQYF.